What follows are 23 T cell receptor beta chains derived from one specimen sequenced in a study of CD8+CD57+ T cells in acquired aplastic anemia. For sequencing, patients were chosen who had shown expansion of CD8+CD57+ cells by flow cytometry. The template for TCR beta VDJ and CDR3 sequence profiling was genomic DNA. A single record per CDR3 protein comes from TCRdb applying MiXCR to the reads. The sample has hundreds of thousands of distinct CDR3 sequences; about a third are singletons. The source material was sorted CD4+, CD8+, or CD8+CD57+ T cells (not recorded which) from PBMCs. The source of these receptors is a human donor with aplastic anemia.

This clonotype was found a few times. V gene TRBV25-1 combines with J gene TRBJ1-5, with 8 bases identical to TRBD1. The CDR3 is made up of 15 amino acids. The germline gives CDR1 MGHDK, CDR2 SYGVNS. J was trimmed by 2 bases and V by 6 bases; bases with no gene match: 6. The CDR3 spells CASSQGAGGNQPQHF. CDR3 sequence (DNA): TGTGCCAGCAGCCAGGGGGCGGGCGGCAATCAGCCCCAGCATTTT.

This clonotype was picked up many times. This rearrangement joins TRBV19 to TRBJ1-2; D might be TRBD1 (5 bases). The germline V and J ends were trimmed by 5 bases and 0 bases, with 19 bases remaining between them. The CDR3 has 17 residues. CDR1 LNHDA and CDR2 SQIVND come from the germline V gene (reference sequence). CDR3 in amino acids: CASSSTRRDDTNYGYTF. CDR3 nucleotides: TGTGCCAGTAGTTCCACTCGCAGGGACGACACTAACTATGGCTACACCTTC.

The chain combines TRBV2 with TRBJ1-3; no firm D call. This CDR3 region has 15 residues. In germline, CDR1 is SNHLY, CDR2 FYNNEI. V lost 5 bases, J lost 2 bases, and 13 bases lay in between. The CDR3 here is CASSRPGTAGNTIYF. The CDR3 coding sequence is TGTGCCAGCAGTCGCCCAGGAACCGCTGGAAACACCATATATTTT. The full variable domain, its missing parts supplied by reference TRBV2 and TRBJ1-3, is EPEVTQTPSHQVTQMGQEVILRCVPISNHLYFYWYRQILGQKVEFLVSFYNNEISEKSEIFDDQFSVERPDGSNFTLKIRSTKLEDSAMYFCASSRPGTAGNTIYFGEGSWLTVV.

The genes are TRBV12-5 and TRBJ2-2; a possible D gene is TRBD1 (6 bases). The germline V gene encodes CDR1 LGHNT and CDR2 FRNRAP. V was clipped by 5 bases and J by 2 bases, with 12 bases between them. CDR3 length equals 15 residues. Here the CDR3 reads CASGLGQTNTGELFF. Written as DNA, the CDR3 is TGTGCTAGTGGTCTCGGACAGACCAACACCGGGGAGCTGTTTTTT.

For this clonotype: A much larger clone differs from this one at a single base, so this may be a read error. V gene TRBV7-2 combines with J gene TRBJ1-5, with D maybe TRBD1 (6 bases). Trimming pared 3 bases from V and 6 bases from J, leaving 12 bases between. The CDR3 is 14 residues long. CDR1 and CDR2 (germline): SGHTA, FQGNSA. The CDR3 DNA sequence: TGTGCCAGCAGCTTCGGACAGAAGTGTCAGCCCCAGCATTTT. Protein product: CASSFGQKCQPQHF.

The CDR3 coding sequence is TGTGCCTGGCGAGCTAGCGGAGTTTACGAGCAGTACTTC. Its protein is CAWRASGVYEQYF. The rearrangement joins TRBV30 to TRBJ2-7; 7 bases agree with TRBD2. Germline lookup yields CDR1 GTSNPN and CDR2 SVGIG (reference sequence). This CDR3 has 13 residues. J gave up 4 bases and V 5 bases, and 8 bases lay outside the gene matches.

As to this clonotype: A read error may account for a junction end that differs from germline. The chain recombines TRBV10-3 with TRBJ1-4, with D unclear. The germline V gene encodes CDR1 ENHRY and CDR2 SYGVKD. This CDR3 is built from 14 residues. For the CDR3, the DNA is TGTGCCAGCAGTTTGGCCTCAGCGGGGGAAAAACTGTTTTTT. Translated, it gives CASSLASAGEKLFF.

In regard to this clonotype: A much larger clone differs from this one at a single base, so this may be a read error. The chain carries TRBV25-1 and TRBJ1-2; TRBD1 matches 10 bases. The CDR3 is made up of 14 amino acids. V was clipped by 6 bases and J by 2 bases; unmatched bases: 3. The germline V gene encodes CDR1 MGHDK and CDR2 SYGVNS. The CDR3 spells CASRPGQGNYGYTF. The CDR3 bases are TGTGCCAGCAGACCGGGACAGGGGAACTATGGCTACACCTTC.

The rearrangement uses TRBV5-1 and TRBJ1-5; tentative D call: TRBD1 (6 bases). This CDR3 comprises 14 residues. The germline CDR1 and CDR2 sequences are SGHRS and YFSETQ. V was trimmed by 0 bases and J by 7 bases, leaving 11 bases between them. CDR3 amino acids: CASSLEQGVQPQHF. The CDR3 coding sequence is TGCGCCAGCAGCTTGGAACAGGGTGTCCAGCCCCAGCATTTT.

This chain links TRBV7-2 with TRBJ1-1, with D possibly matching TRBD1 (5 bases). Per germline, CDR1 SGHTA and CDR2 FQGNSA. This CDR3 comprises 15 residues. Between the trimmed V and J ends, which lost 11 bases and 0 bases, there was a span of 19 bases. The CDR3 reads CASPRDATMNTEAFF. The CDR3 nucleotides read TGTGCCTCCCCCCGGGACGCTACAATGAACACTGAAGCTTTCTTT.

This clonotype showed up just a few times. The junction differs from germline at one of its ends, possibly a read error. This chain connects TRBV20-1 to TRBJ1-1; tentatively, D is TRBD1 (5 bases). CDR3 length equals 11 residues. CDR1 and CDR2 (germline): DFQATT, SNEGSKA (reference sequence). In DNA, the CDR3 is TGCAGTGCTAGTTCCGGGACTGAAGCTTCCTTT. This codes for CSASSGTEASF.

The rearrangement links TRBV10-2 to TRBJ2-6; the match to TRBD1 covers 7 bases. Germline V gene data show CDR1 as WSHSY and CDR2 as SAAADI. Trimming at V came to 10 bases and at J to 3 bases, leaving 15 bases not matched to a gene. The CDR3 consists of 17 residues. This chain's CDR3 is CATSNKKTGYGANVLTF. Here the CDR3 DNA reads TGCGCCACCTCTAACAAAAAGACAGGGTATGGGGCCAACGTCCTGACTTTC.

This clonotype showed up many times. The genes are TRBV20-1 and TRBJ2-7; 7 positions agree with TRBD1. The CDR3 is made up of 15 amino acids. V lost 4 bases, J lost 1 base, and 10 bases stayed unmatched. CDR1 and CDR2 (germline): DFQATT, SNEGSKA (reference sequence). The CDR3 region has the DNA TGCAGTGCTACCAAAACAGGGGATCCATCCTACGAGCAGTACTTC. It translates to CSATKTGDPSYEQYF.

This clonotype occurred a few times. The rearrangement links TRBV30 to TRBJ1-4, with 11 bases lining up with TRBD1. The CDR3 length is 16 residues. Germline trimming cut 1 base from V and 2 bases from J; bases unmatched to any gene: 3. Germline CDR1 GTSNPN, CDR2 SVGIG (reference sequence). The CDR3 DNA reads TGTGCCTGGAGTGAGGACAGGGGGCTTACTAATGAAAAACTGTTTTTT. Residues: CAWSEDRGLTNEKLFF.

The chain combines TRBV5-5 with TRBJ2-5; tentatively, D is TRBD1 or TRBD2 (5 bases each). CDR1 SGHKS and CDR2 YYEKEE come from the germline V gene (reference sequence). The CDR3 sequence is 14 residues long. Trimming shortened V by 7 bases and J by 4 bases, and 17 bases separated the two germline ends. The CDR3 nucleotides are TGTGCCAGCTCCCGGGGCTTTCGGGGAGAGACCCAGTACTTC. This sequence encodes CASSRGFRGETQYF.

V gene TRBV5-4 combines with J gene TRBJ2-3, with D possibly called TRBD1 or TRBD2 (5 bases each). Looked up from germline, CDR1 is SGHNT and CDR2 is YYREEE (reference sequence). V was cut by 3 bases and J by 0 bases, with 17 bases left in between. The CDR3 contains 17 residues. CDR3 bases: TGTGCCAGCAGCTACCGGGGCACATATTCTAGCACAGATACGCAGTATTTT. Amino acids: CASSYRGTYSSTDTQYF.

This clonotype showed up just a few times. The rearrangement uses TRBV20-1 and TRBJ2-3; a weak D match, TRBD2 (6 bases). Between the trimmed V and J ends, which lost 6 bases and 7 bases, there was a span of 23 bases. Germline V gene lookup returns CDR1 DFQATT and CDR2 SNEGSKA (reference sequence). The CDR3 is 15 residues long. The CDR3 DNA reads as TGCAGTGCCAATTCCGTGGGGGGTCTGGGAAATACGCAGTATTTT. As protein: CSANSVGGLGNTQYF.

This chain connects TRBV3-1 to TRBJ1-1; possibly TRBD1 for D (5 bases). The CDR3 loop spans 15 amino acids. The ends were cut back, 1 base at V and 10 bases at J, with 19 bases in the middle. Germline CDR1 and CDR2: LGHDT and YNNKEL (reference sequence). CDR3 amino acids: CASSQGPVLGTRAFF. The CDR3 DNA reads TGTGCCAGCAGCCAAGGTCCAGTACTGGGGACGCGAGCTTTCTTT.

Regarding this clonotype: A single base separates this from a much larger clone, so it may be a read error. The V and J genes are TRBV7-2 and TRBJ2-7; 11 positions match TRBD2. The CDR3 has 15 amino acids. The germline V gene has CDR1 SGHTA and CDR2 FQGNSA. CDR3 amino acids: CASSSSGRFPYEQCF. DNA for the CDR3: TGTGCCAGCAGCTCTAGCGGGAGGTTCCCCTACGAGCAGTGCTTC. Full variable domain (outside the CDR3, taken from reference TRBV7-2 and TRBJ2-7): GAGVSQSPSNKVTEKGKDVELRCDPISGHTALYWYRQSLGQGLEFLIYFQGNSAPDKSGLPSDRFSAERTGGSVSTLTIQRTQQEDSAVYLCASSSSGRFPYEQCFGPGTRLTVT.

The table lists this clonotype with a few counts. The chain links TRBV9 to TRBJ2-3; 15 nucleotides match TRBD2. This CDR3 is 15 amino acids long. The germline V gene encodes CDR1 SGDLS and CDR2 YYNGEE. J gave up 9 bases and V 3 bases, and 5 bases lay outside the gene matches. CDR3 protein: CASSAGTSGGRTQYF. The CDR3 region has the DNA TGTGCCAGCAGCGCTGGGACTAGCGGGGGGAGGACGCAGTATTTT.

Note on this clonotype: It may be a read error: a sequence one base away is much more abundant. CDR3: CASSERGASYNEQFF. The CDR3 DNA sequence: TGTGCCAGCAGCGAGAGGGGGGCCTCCTACAATGAGCAGTTCTTC. J is TRBJ2-1 and V is TRBV2, with D possibly being TRBD1 or TRBD2 (6 bases each). Between the trimmed V and J ends, which lost 6 bases and 0 bases, there was a span of 12 bases. In germline, CDR1 is SNHLY, CDR2 FYNNEI. This CDR3 contains 15 residues.

This clonotype was seen many times. The gene calls are TRBV11-2 and TRBJ2-7, with TRBD2 as a possible D gene (5 bases). The V and J ends lost 5 bases and 9 bases respectively, with 14 bases between them. Germline CDR1 and CDR2: SGHAT and FQNNGV. CDR3 size: 12 residues. CDR3 bases: TGTGCCAGCAGCCGCGCCGGGGAGAGGCAGTACTTC. As protein: CASSRAGERQYF.

This clonotype occurred many times. The J gene is TRBJ2-7, the V gene TRBV2; D gene ambiguous. The CDR3 is 16 residues long. V shed 7 bases and J shed 2 bases, with 21 bases lying between them. Per germline, CDR1 SNHLY and CDR2 FYNNEI. In DNA, the CDR3 is TGTGCCAGCATCGCAGAACTCTCGCGAATGGCCTACGAGCAGTACTTC. Its translation is CASIAELSRMAYEQYF.